The clone carrying this TCR beta chain was seen more than once but under ten times. The sample originates from a study of shared clonotypes between healthy human individuals. Germline-derived CDR1 and CDR2 are MNHEY and SVGAGI. The CDR3 loop spans 15 amino acids. The germline V and J ends were trimmed by 8 bases and 3 bases, with 19 bases remaining between them. Genomic DNA of each subset was evenly split across several immunoSEQ plates. Original handling: ImmunoSEQ junction-only sequences lacked quality scores, so their filtering differed. The method was immunoSEQ multiplex PCR; TCRdb's version includes in-frame clones alone and lacks a portion of them. V and J calls and clone size are those listed in that table; D and trimming were worked out from the DNA. There are more than 400,000 clones in the sample; around 73% occur only once, and 12% lies in the top ten.

The chain recombines TRBV6-5 with TRBJ2-5, with no clear D. The specimen sequenced was PBMCs. This receptor was obtained from a woman in her thirties or forties in good health. Some clones in this sample may be carry-over from other donors' samples. The DNA for the CDR3 is TGTGCCAGCGCTACCCGACCCCAATTTGAAGAGACCCAGTACTTC. Protein: CASATRPQFEETQYF.